The 13 T cell receptor beta chains below were found in one sample sequenced in a study of monozygotic twins with inflammatory bowel disease. From the 5' RACE reads, TCRdb lists one entry per CDR3 protein and no DNA. This repertoire comprises about 300,000 distinct CDR3 sequences; its ten largest clones make up roughly 5.2%. The sequenced material came from blood. These receptors were taken from a human donor with ulcerative colitis or Crohn's disease, or a healthy co-twin of an affected twin (not recorded which).

The CDR3 spells CASSSGRLAGTADTQYF. The genes are TRBV5-1 and TRBJ2-3; TCRdb names TRBD2, which stays unverified in the absence of DNA. This CDR3 contains 17 residues. CDR1 is SGHRS and CDR2 is YFSETQ in the germline V gene.

The chain recombines TRBV7-7 with TRBJ2-3; the D call of TRBD2 rests on TCRdb alone, since no DNA is present to check it. Per the germline V gene, CDR1 is SSHAT and CDR2 is FNYEAQ (reference sequence). The CDR3 runs 16 residues. The CDR3 protein is CASSSGLAGAPDTQYF.

V is TRBV12-2 and J is TRBJ2-1; the D call of TRBD2 rests on TCRdb alone, since no DNA is present to check it. TRBV12-2 is a listed pseudogene. The CDR3 sequence is 15 residues long. The CDR3 protein is CASTGLAVTYNEQFF.

This chain uses TRBV7-2 with TRBJ1-4. There are 14 residues in the CDR3. Looked up from germline, CDR1 is SGHTA and CDR2 is FQGNSA. CDR3 region: CASSPTAFNEKLFF.

The chain uses TRBV21-1 and TRBJ2-1; TCRdb picks TRBD2, but there is no DNA to check that call. TRBV21-1 is deemed a pseudogene. This CDR3 comprises 17 residues. CDR3 region: CASSSGLAGAFYNEQFF.

CDR3 residues: CASSLMTGLSSGANVLTF. The V call is TRBV28, the J call TRBJ2-6; TCRdb designates TRBD1, a call that cannot be tested without DNA. The length of the CDR3 is 18 residues. Per germline, CDR1 MDHEN and CDR2 SYDVKM. Full variable domain (missing parts from reference TRBV28 and TRBJ2-6): DVKVTQSSRYLVKRTGEKVFLECVQDMDHENMFWYRQDPGLGLRLIYFSYDVKMKEKGDIPEGYSVSREKKERFSLILESASTNQTSMYLCASSLMTGLSSGANVLTFGAGSRLTVL.

The CDR3 protein is CASSPDRLAGNTIYF. The chain uses TRBV7-2 and TRBJ1-3; TCRdb designates TRBD1, a call that cannot be tested without DNA. This CDR3 comprises 15 residues. Germline values: CDR1 SGHTA, CDR2 FQGNSA.

V is TRBV20-1 and J is TRBJ2-4; absent DNA, TCRdb's TRBD1 call cannot be checked. The CDR3 loop spans 15 amino acids. The germline V gene encodes CDR1 DFQATT and CDR2 SNEGSKA (reference sequence). The CDR3 sequence: CSARKGQIAKNIQYF.

The CDR3 protein is CASSSPNSRLAANEQFF. The chain carries TRBV5-1 and TRBJ2-1; TCRdb calls TRBD2, which cannot be checked without DNA. Germline V CDR1 and CDR2: SGHRS, YFSETQ. CDR3 length: 17 residues. The variable domain in full, completed from reference TRBV5-1 and TRBJ2-1, reads KAGVTQTPRYLIKTRGQQVTLSCSPISGHRSVSWYQQTPGQGLQFLFEYFSETQRNKGNFPGRFSGRQFSNSRSEMNVSTLELGDSALYLCASSSPNSRLAANEQFFGPGTRLTVL.

The rearrangement uses TRBV4-3 and TRBJ2-1; the D gene TCRdb calls, TRBD1, cannot be checked with no DNA. Germline lookup yields CDR1 LGHNA and CDR2 YSLEER. This CDR3 is built from 17 residues. The CDR3 protein is CASSRSWDRGFYNEQFF.

The J gene is TRBJ2-7, the V gene TRBV20-1; TCRdb calls TRBD1, which cannot be checked without DNA. Germline values: CDR1 DFQATT, CDR2 SNEGSKA (reference sequence). CDR3 length equals 13 residues. CDR3 sequence reads: CSAILGGRYEQYF.

CDR3 region: CASSQGHRDGNEQFF. The rearrangement uses TRBV4-3 and TRBJ2-1; TCRdb picks TRBD1, but there is no DNA to check that call. CDR1 LGHNA and CDR2 YSLEER come from the germline V gene. The CDR3 runs 15 residues.

This chain joins TRBV27 and TRBJ2-1; without DNA, the TCRdb call of TRBD1 cannot be checked. The CDR3 length is 19 residues. Germline V lookup: CDR1 MNHEY, CDR2 SMNVEV (reference sequence). This CDR3 is CASSTPGQSHYSSYNEQFF.